A selection of T cell receptor beta chains follows, all from one sample in a study of tumor and adjacent non-tumor tissue in lung cancer. MiXCR, run by TCRdb on the multiplex PCR reads, gives a single entry per CDR3 protein. The sample shows roughly 120,000 distinct CDR3 sequences, 75% to 90% of them seen only once. The sequenced material came from lung tumor tissue. These receptors originate from an older man with non-small cell lung cancer. Both conserved end residues are trimmed from each CDR3. The D gene is left open where the match is weak. Some rows mark clone size as missing; the rest say once, few, many or name a class of expanded clone.

d_call	v_call	j_call	clone_size	cdr3_aa
-	TRBV6-5	TRBJ2-2	-	ANSRGRAGKLF
-	TRBV11-2	TRBJ1-1	-	ASNLAVMGMNTESF
TRBD1	TRBV11-2	TRBJ2-3	few	ASRLGQGVADTQY
-	TRBV12-3/TRBV12-4	TRBJ1-6	-	ATSRKVYNPPLH
-	TRBV13	TRBJ1-1	once	ASRPRIGSITEAF
-	TRBV5-4	TRBJ1-5	-	ASSVQGCNQAQH
-	TRBV6-5	TRBJ1-1	-	TSTTVARVCTEAF
-	TRBV11-3	TRBJ2-2	-	ASSLQGAGKLL
-	TRBV6-2/TRBV6-3	TRBJ1-6	-	ASNPRATASPLH
-	TRBV5-5	TRBJ1-1	-	ANSVDPQRIEAF
-	TRBV11-2	-	-	ASSLTPESNTQH
-	TRBV10-3	TRBJ2-3	-	TIGDTEDTQY
-	TRBV29-1	TRBJ1-2	once	SVGSPGHGGHGYT
-	TRBV7-8	TRBJ1-5	-	ASRLGAINQPQH
-	TRBV29-1	TRBJ1-2	few	NVVSYQSSGEGGYT
-	TRBV29-1	TRBJ1-6	-	SVVGGRSPLY
TRBD2	TRBV5-6	TRBJ2-7	-	TSSPTLAGGPGNHEQY
-	TRBV12-3/TRBV12-4	TRBJ1-3	-	ASSRPGIGIGSGNTIY
-	TRBV6-2/TRBV6-3	TRBJ2-2	-	ASLQSGLTWELF
-	TRBV4-1	TRBJ2-3	-	ASRQEFGTDASIDTQY
-	TRBV14	TRBJ1-5	-	ASSQRGGNNKPQH
-	TRBV4-1	TRBJ2-1	-	ASSQAGEGVEQF
-	TRBV4-3	TRBJ1-1	-	VSSPIYMGNTEAF
-	TRBV7-8	TRBJ2-2	-	ASSSRRNTGELF
-	TRBV11-1	TRBJ1-1	-	TSIQGTRNTEAF
-	TRBV10-1	TRBJ2-3	-	ASSEGKGPSTDTQY
-	TRBV29-1	TRBJ1-1	-	SVEPGVNAEAF
-	TRBV19	TRBJ1-5	-	ASSMGFNQPQH
-	TRBV12-3/TRBV12-4	TRBJ1-2	-	ASSFDMGPYGYT
-	TRBV11-2	TRBJ2-7	-	ASSSDSISYKQY
TRBD2	TRBV4-1	TRBJ2-5	-	ASSQLGQAGVEAQY
TRBD2	TRBV5-4	TRBJ2-7	once	ASSVAGGLSYEQY
-	TRBV6-5	TRBJ2-2	many	ASSSLLGRYTGELF
TRBD1	TRBV20-1	TRBJ1-1	-	STPGQINTEAF
TRBD1	TRBV11-2	TRBJ1-1	-	ASSITRGRTETF
TRBD1	TRBV10-2	TRBJ1-2	-	ANRDRGGYYGYT
-	TRBV4-1	TRBJ1-5	-	ASIEEPTYSNQPQH
-	TRBV7-8	TRBJ2-1	-	ASNPLSEQF
-	TRBV6-6	TRBJ2-1	-	ASTTESRNEQL
-	TRBV28	TRBJ1-5	many	ASSFQGLGNQPQH
TRBD1	TRBV4-2	TRBJ1-1	-	AISPVTGACTEAF
-	TRBV4-3	TRBJ2-1	-	ASSHRVAEYNEQF
-	TRBV6-6	TRBJ1-1	-	GNRTGFGRYGTEAF
-	TRBV11-2	-	-	ASSPRLVGGHRDTQY
-	TRBV11-2	TRBJ2-7	-	ANSPPTGTPTYEQY
-	TRBV6-5	TRBJ1-1	-	ASSYSAWKGAL
-	TRBV20-1	TRBJ2-3	-	NVETGIGAYTDTQY